This TCR beta chain derives from a study of cytomegalovirus exposure and HLA in healthy donors. Study outcomes and limitations: The listing of 150 to 200 TCR beta chains classed them as cytomegalovirus-associated. Data from an earlier analysis indicated that most TCR beta V segments were productive either about 87% or about 30% of the time.

Comment on this clone: Its cognate antigen is unknown.

CDR3 length equals 15 residues. J gave up 1 base and V 4 bases, and 6 bases lay outside the gene matches. From germline, CDR1 is LNHDA and CDR2 SQIVND (reference sequence). The primer mix had 60 Vbeta and 13 Jbeta primers. Here immunoSEQ multiplex PCR was the method, and the copy in TCRdb shows in-frame clones only, minus some. Here the sample spans 90,000 to 120,000 clones, 60% to 80% being singletons. The sequence was obtained from a man in his late teens or twenties in good health and CMV-seronegative. Sequencing was carried out using PBMCs. J is TRBJ1-1 and V is TRBV19, with TRBD1 matching 7 bases. The CDR3 coding sequence is TGTGCCAGTAGTACAACAGGGGTACGGAACACTGAAGCTTTCTTT. It codes for CASSTTGVRNTEAFF.